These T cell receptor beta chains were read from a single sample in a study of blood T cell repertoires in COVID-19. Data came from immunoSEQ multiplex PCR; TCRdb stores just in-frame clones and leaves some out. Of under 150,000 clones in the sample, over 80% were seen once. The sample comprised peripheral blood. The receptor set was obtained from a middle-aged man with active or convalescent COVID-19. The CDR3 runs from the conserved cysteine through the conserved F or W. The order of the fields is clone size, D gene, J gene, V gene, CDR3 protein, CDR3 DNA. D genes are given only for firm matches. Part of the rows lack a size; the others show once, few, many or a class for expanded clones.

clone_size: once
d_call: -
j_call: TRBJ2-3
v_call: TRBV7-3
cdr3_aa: CASSFAGSTDTQYF
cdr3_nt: TGTGCCAGCAGCTTTGCTGGGAGTACAGATACGCAGTATTTT

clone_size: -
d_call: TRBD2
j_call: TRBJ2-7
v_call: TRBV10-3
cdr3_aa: CAIGTSGGLGIEQYF
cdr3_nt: TGTGCCATTGGGACTAGCGGGGGCCTAGGCATCGAGCAGTACTTC

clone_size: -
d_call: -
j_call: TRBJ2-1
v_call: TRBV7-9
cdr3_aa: CASSLDTVSYNEQFF
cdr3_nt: TGTGCCAGCAGCTTAGATACAGTCTCCTACAATGAGCAGTTCTTC

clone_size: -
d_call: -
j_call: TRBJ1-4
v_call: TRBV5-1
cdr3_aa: CASSLARGGLNEKLFF
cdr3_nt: TGCGCCAGCAGCTTGGCCAGGGGCGGGCTTAATGAAAAACTGTTTTTT

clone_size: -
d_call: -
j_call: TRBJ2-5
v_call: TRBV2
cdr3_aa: CASSLRQTQETQYF
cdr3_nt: TGTGCCAGCAGTCTTCGACAGACCCAAGAGACCCAGTACTTC

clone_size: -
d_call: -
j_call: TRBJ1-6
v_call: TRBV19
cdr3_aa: CASSAPGALHF
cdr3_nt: TGTGCCAGTAGTGCCCCAGGGGCCCTCCACTTT

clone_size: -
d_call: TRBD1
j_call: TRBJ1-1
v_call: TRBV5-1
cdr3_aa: CASSSTGTGGTEAFF
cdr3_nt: TGCGCCAGCAGCTCCACCGGGACAGGGGGCACTGAAGCTTTCTTT

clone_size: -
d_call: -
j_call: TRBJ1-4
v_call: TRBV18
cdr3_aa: CASSPGRGPTNEKLFF
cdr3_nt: TGTGCCAGCTCACCAGGCAGAGGGCCTACTAATGAAAAACTGTTTTTT

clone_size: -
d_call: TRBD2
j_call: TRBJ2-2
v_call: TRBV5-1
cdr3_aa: CASSSGGMNTGELFF
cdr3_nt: TGCGCCAGCAGCAGCGGGGGGATGAACACCGGGGAGCTGTTTTTT

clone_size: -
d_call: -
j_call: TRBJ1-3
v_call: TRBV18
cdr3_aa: CASSPPKGEHGNTIYF
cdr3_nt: TGTGCCAGCTCACCACCAAAGGGGGAGCACGGAAACACCATATATTTT

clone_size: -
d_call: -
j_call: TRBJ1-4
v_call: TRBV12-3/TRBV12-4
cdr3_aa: CASSTPPGDLFF
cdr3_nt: TGTGCCAGCAGCACCCCACCGGGAGATCTGTTTTTT

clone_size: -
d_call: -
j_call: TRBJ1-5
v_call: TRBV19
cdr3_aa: CASSRSGGASQPQHF
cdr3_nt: TGTGCCAGTAGTAGATCGGGGGGGGCGAGTCAGCCCCAGCATTTT

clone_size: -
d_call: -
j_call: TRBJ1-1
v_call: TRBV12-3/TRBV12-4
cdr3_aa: CASSLSRGEAFF
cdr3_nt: TGTGCCAGCAGTTTAAGCCGGGGGGAAGCTTTCTTT

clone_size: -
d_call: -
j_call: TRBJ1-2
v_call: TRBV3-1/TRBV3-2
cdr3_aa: CASSQEGTVANYGYTF
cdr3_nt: TGTGCCAGCAGCCAAGAAGGGACTGTAGCTAACTATGGCTACACCTTC

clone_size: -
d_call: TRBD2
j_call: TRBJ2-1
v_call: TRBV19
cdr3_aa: CASSIAAGGYNEQFF
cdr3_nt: TGTGCCAGTAGTATTGCGGCGGGGGGATACAATGAGCAGTTCTTC

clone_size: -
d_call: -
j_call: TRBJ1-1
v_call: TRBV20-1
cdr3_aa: CSATRGTEAFF
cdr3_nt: TGCAGTGCTACCCGGGGAACTGAAGCTTTCTTT

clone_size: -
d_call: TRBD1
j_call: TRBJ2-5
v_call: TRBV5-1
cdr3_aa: CASSPGTVQETQYF
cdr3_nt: TGCGCCAGCAGCCCCGGGACAGTACAAGAGACCCAGTACTTC

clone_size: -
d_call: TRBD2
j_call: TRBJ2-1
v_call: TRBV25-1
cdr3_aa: CASRATGTSGINEQFF
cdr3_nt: TGTGCCAGCAGAGCAACCGGGACTAGCGGGATAAATGAGCAGTTCTTC

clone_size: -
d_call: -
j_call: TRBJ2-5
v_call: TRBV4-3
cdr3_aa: CASSQESQGKETQYF
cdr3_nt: TGCGCCAGCAGCCAAGAGTCGCAGGGGAAAGAGACCCAGTACTTC

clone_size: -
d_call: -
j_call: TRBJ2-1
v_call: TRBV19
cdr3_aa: CASRGGNYNEQFF
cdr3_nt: TGTGCCAGCCGAGGCGGGAACTACAATGAGCAGTTCTTC

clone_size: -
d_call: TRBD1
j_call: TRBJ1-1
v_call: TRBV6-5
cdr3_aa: CASRETGTGGTEAFF
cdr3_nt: TGTGCCAGCAGGGAGACCGGGACAGGGGGCACTGAAGCTTTCTTT

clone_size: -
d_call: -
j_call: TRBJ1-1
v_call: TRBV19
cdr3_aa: CASSPQGKHTEAFF
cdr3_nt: TGTGCCAGTAGTCCACAGGGAAAGCACACTGAAGCTTTCTTT

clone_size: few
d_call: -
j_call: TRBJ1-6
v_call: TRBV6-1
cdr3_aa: CASSAERSSYNSPLHF
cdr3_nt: TGTGCCAGCAGTGCCGAAAGGAGCTCCTATAATTCACCCCTCCACTTT

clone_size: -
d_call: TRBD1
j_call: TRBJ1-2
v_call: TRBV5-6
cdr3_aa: CASSRGTGGYGYTF
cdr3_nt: TGTGCCAGCAGCCGAGGGACAGGGGGCTATGGCTACACCTTC

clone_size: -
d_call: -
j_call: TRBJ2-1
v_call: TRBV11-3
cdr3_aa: CASSLNTVNEQFF
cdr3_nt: TGTGCCAGCAGCTTAAATACTGTGAATGAGCAGTTCTTC

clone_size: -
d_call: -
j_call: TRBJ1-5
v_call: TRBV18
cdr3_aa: CASSPRGHHNQPQHF
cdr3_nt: TGTGCCAGCTCACCGAGGGGACACCACAATCAGCCCCAGCATTTT

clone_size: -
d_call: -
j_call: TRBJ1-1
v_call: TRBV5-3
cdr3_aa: CARSLADSLLQLNTEAFF
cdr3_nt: TGTGCCAGAAGCTTGGCCGACAGCCTCCTCCAGTTGAACACTGAAGCTTTCTTT

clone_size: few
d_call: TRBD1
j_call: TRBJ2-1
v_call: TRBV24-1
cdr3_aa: CATSDPRTGANEQFF
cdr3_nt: TGTGCCACCAGTGATCCCCGGACAGGGGCGAATGAGCAGTTCTTC

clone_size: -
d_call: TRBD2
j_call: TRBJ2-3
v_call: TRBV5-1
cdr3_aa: CASNPSRSGGSDTQYF
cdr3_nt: TGCGCCAGCAATCCTTCCCGTAGCGGGGGCTCGGATACGCAGTATTTT

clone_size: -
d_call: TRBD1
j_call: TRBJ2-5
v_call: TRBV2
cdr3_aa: CATRQGELQTQYF
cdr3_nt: TGTGCCACCCGACAGGGCGAATTGCAGACCCAGTACTTC

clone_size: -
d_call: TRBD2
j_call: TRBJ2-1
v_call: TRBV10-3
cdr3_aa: CAISESIAGAPYNEQFF
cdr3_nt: TGTGCCATCAGTGAGTCGATAGCGGGGGCCCCCTACAATGAGCAGTTCTTC